The present T cell receptor (beta chain) was sequenced within a study of blood T cell repertoires in COVID-19. Across the study: Acute-phase and convalescent COVID-19 samples originated in the United States, Italy and Spain.

Original processing notes: Reference gene primer amplification yielded estimated nucleated cell counts. The method was immunoSEQ multiplex PCR; TCRdb's version includes in-frame clones alone and lacks a portion of them. That table furnishes V, J and clone size, whereas the DNA furnished D and trimming. The sample includes about 170,000 clones, 85% to 95% seen only once; the top ten take roughly 0.56%. The CDR3 is 14 residues long. V was pared by 4 bases and J by 1 base, with 11 bases between. Germline CDR1 SGHNT, CDR2 YYREEE (reference sequence). The sequencing sample was made of peripheral blood. This rearrangement joins TRBV5-4 to TRBJ1-1; D is uncertain. This clonotype was obtained from a man between 45 and 60 years old with acute or convalescent COVID-19. CDR3 sequence: CASSPGGGNTEAFF. For the CDR3, the DNA is TGTGCCAGCAGCCCGGGAGGAGGGAACACTGAAGCTTTCTTT.